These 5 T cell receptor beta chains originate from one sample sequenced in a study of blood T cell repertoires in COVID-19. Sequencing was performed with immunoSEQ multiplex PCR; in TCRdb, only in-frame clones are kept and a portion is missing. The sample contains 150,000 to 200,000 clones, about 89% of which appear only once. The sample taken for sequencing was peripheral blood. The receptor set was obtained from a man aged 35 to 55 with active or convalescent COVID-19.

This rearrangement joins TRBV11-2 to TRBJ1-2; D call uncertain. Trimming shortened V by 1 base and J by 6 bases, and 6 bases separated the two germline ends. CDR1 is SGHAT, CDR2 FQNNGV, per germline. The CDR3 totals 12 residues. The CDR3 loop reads CASSLGRDGYTF. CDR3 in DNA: TGTGCCAGCAGCTTAGGACGGGATGGCTACACCTTC.

CDR3 sequence reads: CASSPQATGKLFF. The DNA of the CDR3 is TGTGCCAGCAGCCCTCAGGCCACAGGAAAACTGTTTTTT. V usage is TRBV5-4 and J usage is TRBJ1-4; perhaps TRBD1 as D (5 bases). CDR1 SGHNT and CDR2 YYREEE come from the germline V gene (reference sequence). The CDR3 length is 13 residues. V was trimmed by 4 bases and J by 10 bases, leaving 14 bases between them.

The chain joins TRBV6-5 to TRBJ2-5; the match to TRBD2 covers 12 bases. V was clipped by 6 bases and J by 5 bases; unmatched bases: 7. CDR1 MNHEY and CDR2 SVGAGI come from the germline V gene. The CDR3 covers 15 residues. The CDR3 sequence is CASRASGGAGETQYF. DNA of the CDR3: TGTGCCAGCAGAGCTAGCGGGGGGGCCGGGGAGACCCAGTACTTC.

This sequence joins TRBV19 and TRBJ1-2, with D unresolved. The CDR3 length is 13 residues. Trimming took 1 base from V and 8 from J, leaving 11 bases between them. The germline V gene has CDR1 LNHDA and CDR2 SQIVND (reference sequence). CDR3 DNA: TGTGCCAGTAGTATAGGAGGGTTAGAAGGCTACACCTTC. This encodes CASSIGGLEGYTF. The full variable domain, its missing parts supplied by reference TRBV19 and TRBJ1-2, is DGGITQSPKYLFRKEGQNVTLSCEQNLNHDAMYWYRQDPGQGLRLIYYSQIVNDFQKGDIAEGYSVSREKKESFPLTVTSAQKNPTAFYLCASSIGGLEGYTFGSGTRLTVV.

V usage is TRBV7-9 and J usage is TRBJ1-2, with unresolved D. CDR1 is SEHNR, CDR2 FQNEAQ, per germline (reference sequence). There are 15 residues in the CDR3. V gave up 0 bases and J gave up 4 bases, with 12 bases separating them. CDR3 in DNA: TGTGCCAGCAGCTTAGCTCAGAGGGATTTCTATGGCTACACCTTC. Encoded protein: CASSLAQRDFYGYTF.